This TCR beta chain was retrieved from a study of blood T cell repertoires in COVID-19. About the research overall: The cDNA or gDNA used as material had been derived from T cells, B-cell-depleted T cells, or PBMCs.

The authors' processing: How many nucleated cells were present was estimated from reference gene primer amplification. Sequencing was performed with immunoSEQ multiplex PCR; in TCRdb, only in-frame clones are kept and a portion is missing. The V and J calls and clone size are taken from that table; D and trimming were inferred from the DNA. The table shows about 24,000 clones, with 70% to 90% occurring only once. Germline V gives CDR1 SGHRS, CDR2 YFSETQ. The CDR3 loop spans 15 amino acids. After removal of 4 bases from V and 3 bases from J, the junction contained 7 bases not matched to a gene. The chain is built from TRBV5-1 and TRBJ1-5; 7 nucleotides line up with TRBD1. The TCR comes from a man between 65 and 80 years old with acute or convalescent COVID-19. Sequenced material: peripheral blood. The CDR3 DNA reads as TGCGCCAGCAGCGTTCAGGGGGACCTCAATCAGCCCCAGCATTTT. It yields the protein CASSVQGDLNQPQHF.